This TCR beta chain was identified in a study of PD-1 blockade in classical Hodgkin lymphoma. The study's findings and limits: Similar baseline diversity was found in complete responders and newly diagnosed patients. With respect to the repertoire differences, their causes, possibly disease activity or prior therapy, remain undefined. A reduction in baseline TCR diversity was reportedly seen in newly diagnosed patients relative to healthy donors.

Each patient's relapse followed autologous stem cell transplantation, and brentuximab vedotin exposure varied. Complete response, partial response or progressive disease was each patient's best response. Comments on this clone: Its specificity is not known.

Here immunoSEQ multiplex PCR was the method, and the copy in TCRdb shows in-frame clones only, minus some. The sample lists 11,000 to 15,000 clones, 83% occurring once. The CDR3 consists of 15 residues. Germline CDR1 is MNHEY and CDR2 is SMNVEV (reference sequence). V was trimmed by 6 bases and J by 0 bases, leaving 12 bases between them. The origin of this receptor is a human donor with classical Hodgkin lymphoma. The gene calls are TRBV27 and TRBJ1-3; D gene uncertain. The specimen comprised peripheral blood mononuclear cells (PBMCs), sampled before the second cycle of nivolumab. For the CDR3, the DNA is TGTGCCAGCAGGGCCCCAGGCTTCTCTGGAAACACCATATATTTT. Translation gives CASRAPGFSGNTIYF.